Below, 7 T cell receptor beta chains from the same sample are listed, as sequenced in a study of blood T cells in healthy people across ages. Primers used in a second PCR of about 6 to 12 cycles were a sample-barcoded 5' primer and a J-beta primer mix. From the 5' RACE reads, TCRdb called clonotypes with MiXCR, one entry per CDR3 protein. The data hold hundreds of thousands of distinct CDR3 sequences, with under 70% observed a single time. Sequences were obtained from blood. Every receptor here comes from a man between 60 and 75 years old in good health.

The chain links TRBV4-1 to TRBJ2-1, with D unclear. V was pared by 0 bases and J by 12 bases, with 15 bases between. This CDR3 contains 14 residues. Germline V gene lookup returns CDR1 MGHRA and CDR2 YSYEKL. CDR3 loop: CASSQENVASGQFF. DNA for the CDR3: TGCGCCAGCAGCCAAGAGAATGTGGCGTCGGGGCAGTTCTTC.

The V gene is TRBV12-3 or TRBV12-4, the J gene TRBJ2-5; D unresolved. The better agreement between TRBJ2-7 and the DNA end casts doubt on the J call. This CDR3 comprises 13 residues. CDR3 residues: CASSLTSPGEQYF. In DNA, the CDR3 is TGTGCCAGCAGCCTTACAAGCCCTGGCGAGCAGTACTTC.

V and J are TRBV6-6 and TRBJ2-3; TRBD1 matches at 8 bases. Trimming removed 7 bases from V and 6 bases from J; junction bases left unmatched: 6. Per the germline V gene, CDR1 is MNHNY and CDR2 is SVGAGI (reference sequence). The CDR3 runs to 13 residues. In nucleotides, the CDR3 is TGTGCCAGCAACCGACAGGGGAGGGATACGCAGTATTTT. This codes for CASNRQGRDTQYF.

The CDR3 nucleotides read TGTGCCAGCACCACTAGCGGGGGGACAGATACGCAGTATTTT. It translates to CASTTSGGTDTQYF. V and J are TRBV3-1 and TRBJ2-3, with TRBD2 matching 12 bases. This CDR3 has 14 amino acids. The trim removed 7 bases at V and 3 bases at J, leaving 2 bases unmatched. CDR1 is LGHDT, CDR2 YNNKEL, per germline (reference sequence).

This clonotype has only a few counts. This chain uses TRBV11-2 with TRBJ2-7; 7 bases are shared with TRBD1. The J call may be mistaken, given a closer DNA end match to TRBJ2-5. CDR1 and CDR2 from the germline V gene are SGHAT and FQNNGV. The CDR3 is 15 residues long. CDR3 coding DNA: TGTGCCAGCAGCTTAAACAGGGGTTACGGGGAGACCCAGTACTTC. Its protein is CASSLNRGYGETQYF.

This chain joins TRBV5-1 and TRBJ2-1; D gene uncertain. Germline CDR1 reads SGHRS; CDR2 reads YFSETQ. Between the trimmed V and J ends, which lost 4 bases and 8 bases, there was a span of 16 bases. CDR3 length equals 14 residues. CDR3 in amino acids: CASSIHLPIDEQFF. In DNA form, the CDR3 reads TGCGCCAGCAGCATCCACCTCCCGATCGATGAGCAGTTCTTC.

The chain carries TRBV10-2 and TRBJ2-1; no clear D. The germline gives CDR1 WSHSY, CDR2 SAAADI. V lost 5 bases and J lost 2, with 16 bases in between. The CDR3 has 16 amino acids. The CDR3 DNA sequence: TGCGCCAGCAGTTCCCTCGGGCCATCGACCTACAATGAGCAGTTCTTC. The encoded protein is CASSSLGPSTYNEQFF.